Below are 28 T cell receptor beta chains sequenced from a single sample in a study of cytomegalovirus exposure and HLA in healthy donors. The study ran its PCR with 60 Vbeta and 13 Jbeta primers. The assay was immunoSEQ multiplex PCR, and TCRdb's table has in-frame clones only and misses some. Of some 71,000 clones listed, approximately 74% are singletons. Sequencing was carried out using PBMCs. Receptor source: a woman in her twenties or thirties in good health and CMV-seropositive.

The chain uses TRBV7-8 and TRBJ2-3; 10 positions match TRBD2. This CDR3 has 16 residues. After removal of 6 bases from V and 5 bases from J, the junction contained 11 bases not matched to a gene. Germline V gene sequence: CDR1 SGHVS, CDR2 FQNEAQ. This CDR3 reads CASRTTSGAGGDTQYF. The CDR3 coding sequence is TGTGCCAGCAGGACCACTAGCGGGGCGGGGGGAGATACGCAGTATTTT.

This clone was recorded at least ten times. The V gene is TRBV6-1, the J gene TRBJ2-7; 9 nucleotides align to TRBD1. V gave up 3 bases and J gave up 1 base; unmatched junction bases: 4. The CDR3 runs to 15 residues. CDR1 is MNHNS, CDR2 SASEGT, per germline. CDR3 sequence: CASSDLGQGSYEQYF. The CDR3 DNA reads TGTGCCAGCAGTGATCTGGGACAGGGTTCCTACGAGCAGTACTTC.

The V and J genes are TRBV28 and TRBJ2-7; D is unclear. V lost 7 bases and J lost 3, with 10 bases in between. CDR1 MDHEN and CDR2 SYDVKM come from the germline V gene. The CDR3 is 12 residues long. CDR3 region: CASTMTGYEQYF. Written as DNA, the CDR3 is TGTGCCAGCACCATGACGGGCTACGAGCAGTACTTC.

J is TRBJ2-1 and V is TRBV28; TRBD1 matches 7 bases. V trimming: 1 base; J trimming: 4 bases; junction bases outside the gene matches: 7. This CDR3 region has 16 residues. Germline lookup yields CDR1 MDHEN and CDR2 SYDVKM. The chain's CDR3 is CASSLLRQGFYNEQFF. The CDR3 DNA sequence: TGTGCCAGCAGTTTATTGAGACAGGGATTTTACAATGAGCAGTTCTTC.

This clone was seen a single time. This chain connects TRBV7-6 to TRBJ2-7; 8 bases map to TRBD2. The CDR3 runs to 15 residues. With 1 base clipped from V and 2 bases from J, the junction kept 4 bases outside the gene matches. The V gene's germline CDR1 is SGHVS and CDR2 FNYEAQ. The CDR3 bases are TGTGCCAGCAGCTTAGAAAGCGGGAGCGCCTACGAGCAGTACTTC. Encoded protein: CASSLESGSAYEQYF.

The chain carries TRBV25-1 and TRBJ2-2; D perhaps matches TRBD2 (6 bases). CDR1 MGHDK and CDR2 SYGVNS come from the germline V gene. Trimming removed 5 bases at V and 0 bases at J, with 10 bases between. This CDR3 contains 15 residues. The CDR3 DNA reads TGTGCCAGCAGTCTAGCGAAGACGAACACCGGGGAGCTGTTTTTT. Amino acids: CASSLAKTNTGELFF.

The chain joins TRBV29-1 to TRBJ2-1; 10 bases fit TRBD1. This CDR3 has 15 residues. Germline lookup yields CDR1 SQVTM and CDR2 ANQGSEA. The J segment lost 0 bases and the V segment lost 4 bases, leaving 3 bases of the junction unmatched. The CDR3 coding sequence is TGCAGCGTTGTCAGGACAGGGGGCTCCTACAATGAGCAGTTCTTC. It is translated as CSVVRTGGSYNEQFF.

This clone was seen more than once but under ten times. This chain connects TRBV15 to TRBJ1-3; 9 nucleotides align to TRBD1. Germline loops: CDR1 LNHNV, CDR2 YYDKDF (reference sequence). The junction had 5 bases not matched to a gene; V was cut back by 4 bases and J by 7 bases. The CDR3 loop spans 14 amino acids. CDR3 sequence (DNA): TGTGCCACCAGCACAATGACAGGGGGGAACACCATATATTTT. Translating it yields CATSTMTGGNTIYF.

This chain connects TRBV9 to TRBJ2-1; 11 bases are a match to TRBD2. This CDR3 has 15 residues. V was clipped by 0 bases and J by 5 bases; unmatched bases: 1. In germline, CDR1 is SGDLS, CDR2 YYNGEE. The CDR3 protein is CASSVELAGDNEQFF. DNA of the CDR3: TGTGCCAGCAGCGTAGAACTAGCGGGAGACAATGAGCAGTTCTTC.

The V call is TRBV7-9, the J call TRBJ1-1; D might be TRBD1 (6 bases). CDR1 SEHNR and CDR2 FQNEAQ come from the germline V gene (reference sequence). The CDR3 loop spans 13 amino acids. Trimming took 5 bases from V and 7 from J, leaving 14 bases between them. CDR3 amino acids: CASSPGAPREAFF. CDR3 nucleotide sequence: TGTGCCAGCAGCCCAGGGGCCCCTCGTGAAGCTTTCTTT.

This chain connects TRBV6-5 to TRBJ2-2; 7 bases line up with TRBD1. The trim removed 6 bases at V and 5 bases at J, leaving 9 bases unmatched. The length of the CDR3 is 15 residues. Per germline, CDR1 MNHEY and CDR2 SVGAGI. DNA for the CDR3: TGTGCCAGCAGCCCCGGGACAGATCCTACCGGGGAGCTGTTTTTT. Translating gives CASSPGTDPTGELFF.

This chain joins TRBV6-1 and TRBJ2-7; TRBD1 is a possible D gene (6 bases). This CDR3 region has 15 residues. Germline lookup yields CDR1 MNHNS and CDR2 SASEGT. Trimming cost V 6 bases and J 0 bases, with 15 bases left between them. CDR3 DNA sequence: TGTGCCAGCAGATCCGGGACACCTTCCTCCTACGAGCAGTACTTC. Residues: CASRSGTPSSYEQYF.

In nucleotides, the CDR3 is TGCAGCGTTGACGAGTCTTATGGCTACACCTTC. As protein: CSVDESYGYTF. The chain recombines TRBV29-1 with TRBJ1-2; no reliable D call. The germline V gene encodes CDR1 SQVTM and CDR2 ANQGSEA. CDR3 size: 11 residues. With 3 bases removed from V and 5 bases from J, the gap between germline ends came to 7 bases.

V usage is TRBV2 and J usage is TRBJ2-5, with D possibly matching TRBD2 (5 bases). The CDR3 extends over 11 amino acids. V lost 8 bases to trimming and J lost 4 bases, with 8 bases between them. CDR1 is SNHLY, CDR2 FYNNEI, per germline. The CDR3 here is CASGLGETQYF. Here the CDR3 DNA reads TGTGCCAGCGGACTGGGAGAGACCCAGTACTTC. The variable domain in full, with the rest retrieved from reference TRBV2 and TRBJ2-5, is EPEVTQTPSHQVTQMGQEVILRCVPISNHLYFYWYRQILGQKVEFLVSFYNNEISEKSEIFDDQFSVERPDGSNFTLKIRSTKLEDSAMYFCASGLGETQYFGPGTRLLVL.

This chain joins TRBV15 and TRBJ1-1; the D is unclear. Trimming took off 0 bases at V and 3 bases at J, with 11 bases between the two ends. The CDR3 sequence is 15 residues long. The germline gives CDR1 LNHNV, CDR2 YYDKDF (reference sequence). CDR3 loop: CATSRESGLDTEAFF. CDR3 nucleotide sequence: TGTGCCACCAGCAGAGAATCGGGATTGGACACTGAAGCTTTCTTT.

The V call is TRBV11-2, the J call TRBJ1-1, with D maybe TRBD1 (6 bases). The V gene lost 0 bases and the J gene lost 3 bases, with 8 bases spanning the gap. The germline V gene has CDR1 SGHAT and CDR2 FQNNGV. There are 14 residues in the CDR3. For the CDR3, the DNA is TGTGCCAGCAGCTTAGACGGACAGTACACTGAAGCTTTCTTT. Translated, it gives CASSLDGQYTEAFF.

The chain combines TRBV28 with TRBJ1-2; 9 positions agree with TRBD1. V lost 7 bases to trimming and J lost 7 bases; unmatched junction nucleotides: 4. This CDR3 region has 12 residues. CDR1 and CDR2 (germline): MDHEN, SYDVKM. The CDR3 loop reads CASTGQGLGYTF. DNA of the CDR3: TGTGCCAGCACGGGACAGGGTCTTGGCTACACCTTC.

As DNA, the CDR3 is TGTGCCAGCAGTCCAACAGGAAACACTGAAGCTTTCTTT. It codes for CASSPTGNTEAFF. The V gene is TRBV6-4, the J gene TRBJ1-1; a weak D match, TRBD1 (5 bases). This CDR3 region has 13 residues. V was trimmed by 5 bases and J by 2 bases, leaving 9 bases between them. CDR1 is MRHNA and CDR2 is SNTAGT in the germline V gene.

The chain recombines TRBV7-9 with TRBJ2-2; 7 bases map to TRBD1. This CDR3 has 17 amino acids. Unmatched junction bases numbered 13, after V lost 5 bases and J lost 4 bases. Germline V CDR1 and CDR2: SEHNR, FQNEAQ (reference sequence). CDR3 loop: CASSPRAGQVLTGELFF. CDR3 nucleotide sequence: TGTGCCAGCAGCCCACGAGCCGGACAGGTCCTCACCGGGGAGCTGTTTTTT.

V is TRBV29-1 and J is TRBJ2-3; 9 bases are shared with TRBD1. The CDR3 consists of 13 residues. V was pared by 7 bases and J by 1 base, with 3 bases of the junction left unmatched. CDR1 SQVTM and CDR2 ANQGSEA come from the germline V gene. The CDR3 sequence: CSARTGGTDTQYF. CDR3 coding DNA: TGCAGCGCCCGGACAGGGGGCACAGATACGCAGTATTTT.

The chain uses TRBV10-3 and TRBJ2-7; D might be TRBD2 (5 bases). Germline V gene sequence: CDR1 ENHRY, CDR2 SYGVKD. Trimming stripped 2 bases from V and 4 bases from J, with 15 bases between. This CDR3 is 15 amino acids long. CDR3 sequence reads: CAISEEPGSRYEQYF. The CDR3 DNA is TGTGCCATCAGTGAGGAACCGGGGAGTAGGTACGAGCAGTACTTC.

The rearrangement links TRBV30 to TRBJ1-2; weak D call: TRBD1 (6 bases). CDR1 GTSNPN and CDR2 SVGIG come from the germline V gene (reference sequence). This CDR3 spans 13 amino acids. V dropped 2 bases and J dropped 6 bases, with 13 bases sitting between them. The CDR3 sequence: CAWSWSGEHGYTF. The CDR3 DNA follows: TGTGCCTGGAGTTGGTCAGGGGAACATGGCTACACCTTC.

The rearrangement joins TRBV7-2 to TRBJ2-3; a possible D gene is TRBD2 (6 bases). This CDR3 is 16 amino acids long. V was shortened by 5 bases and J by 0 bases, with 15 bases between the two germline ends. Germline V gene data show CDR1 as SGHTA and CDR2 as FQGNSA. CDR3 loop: CASSKGLRISTDTQYF. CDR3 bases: TGTGCCAGCAGCAAGGGACTGCGGATAAGCACAGATACGCAGTATTTT.

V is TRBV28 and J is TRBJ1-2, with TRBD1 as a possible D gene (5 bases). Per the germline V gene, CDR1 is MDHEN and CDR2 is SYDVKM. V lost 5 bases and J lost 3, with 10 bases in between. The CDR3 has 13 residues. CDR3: CASSGRGYYGYTF. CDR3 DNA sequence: TGTGCCAGCAGTGGGAGGGGTTACTATGGCTACACCTTC.

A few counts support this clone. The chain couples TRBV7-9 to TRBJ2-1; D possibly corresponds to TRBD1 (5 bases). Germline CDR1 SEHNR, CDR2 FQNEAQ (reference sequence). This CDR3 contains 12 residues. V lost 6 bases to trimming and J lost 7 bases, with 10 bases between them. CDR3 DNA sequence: TGTGCCAGCAGTAGACAGAGTAATGAGCAGTTCTTC. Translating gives CASSRQSNEQFF.

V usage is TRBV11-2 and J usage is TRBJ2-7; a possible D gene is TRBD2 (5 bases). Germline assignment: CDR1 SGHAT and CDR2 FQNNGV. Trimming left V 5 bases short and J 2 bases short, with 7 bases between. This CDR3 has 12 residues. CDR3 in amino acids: CASSREPYEQYF. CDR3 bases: TGTGCCAGCAGCCGGGAACCCTACGAGCAGTACTTC.

The CDR3 protein is CASRVYRVANQPQHF. The CDR3 DNA follows: TGTGCCAGCAGAGTATATCGGGTGGCAAATCAGCCCCAGCATTTT. The chain employs TRBV6-1 and TRBJ1-5; D gene ambiguous. CDR1 and CDR2 (germline): MNHNS, SASEGT. This CDR3 region has 15 residues. V dropped 6 bases and J dropped 4 bases, with 16 bases sitting between them.

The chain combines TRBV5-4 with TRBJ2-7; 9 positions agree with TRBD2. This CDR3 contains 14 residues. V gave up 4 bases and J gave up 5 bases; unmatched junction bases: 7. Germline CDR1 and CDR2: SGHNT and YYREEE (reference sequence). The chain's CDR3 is CASSATGTSHEQYF. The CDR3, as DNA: TGTGCCAGCAGCGCGACCGGGACTAGCCACGAGCAGTACTTC. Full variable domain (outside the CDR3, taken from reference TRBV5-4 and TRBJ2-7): ETGVTQSPTHLIKTRGQQVTLRCSSQSGHNTVSWYQQALGQGPQFIFQYYREEENGRGNFPPRFSGLQFPNYSSELNVNALELDDSALYLCASSATGTSHEQYFGPGTRLTVT.